The 9 T cell receptor beta chains presented below share a single source sample, sequenced in a study of cytomegalovirus exposure and HLA in healthy donors listed by TCRdb under 2017. The library was built by means of the immunoSEQ multiplex PCR assay. For the multiplex PCR, a mixture combining 60 forward primers for TCR Vbeta segments and 13 reverse primers for TCR Jbeta segments was used. Sourced from immuneACCESS, this table was stored by TCRdb with only in-frame sequences that have V and J called. A share of the clones is absent; for the studies checked, an unresolved V gene accounts for under half, and the remainder has no known explanation. Within this sample are under 150,000 clones, with 80% of them counted one time only. The ten largest clones capture over 3% of the sample. Sequenced sample: PBMCs. These receptors came from a woman aged 40 to 55 in good health and CMV-seronegative.

The J gene is TRBJ2-7, the V gene TRBV2, with no clear D. The germline V and J ends were trimmed by 8 bases and 6 bases, with 14 bases remaining between them. CDR3 length: 12 amino acids. CDR1 is SNHLY, CDR2 FYNNEI, per germline. CDR3 bases: TGTGCCAGCTACGAGAGCTTTGGCGAGCAGTACTTC. Translation: CASYESFGEQYF.

In this sample, this clone turned up a few times. The rearrangement uses TRBV6-1 and TRBJ2-7; perhaps TRBD2 as D (5 bases). CDR1 MNHNS and CDR2 SASEGT come from the germline V gene. The ends were cut back, 2 bases at V and 4 bases at J, with 12 bases in the middle. The CDR3 has 14 residues. The CDR3 here is CASSETGYAYEQYF. In DNA form, the CDR3 reads TGTGCCAGCAGTGAAACGGGGTACGCGTACGAGCAGTACTTC.

The chain recombines TRBV6-5 with TRBJ1-3; D is possibly TRBD1 (5 bases). V lost 6 bases to trimming and J lost 4 bases, with 13 bases between them. CDR3 length equals 14 residues. Germline lookup yields CDR1 MNHEY and CDR2 SVGAGI. The CDR3 spells CASRPSGAGNTIYF. The CDR3, as DNA: TGTGCCAGCAGACCCTCTGGGGCAGGAAACACCATATATTTT.

The chain links TRBV2 to TRBJ2-5, with D tentatively TRBD2 (5 bases). The CDR3 totals 14 residues. In germline, CDR1 is SNHLY, CDR2 FYNNEI. V gave up 6 bases and J gave up 5 bases, with 16 bases separating them. CDR3 region: CASSPSTRGETQYF. The CDR3 DNA follows: TGTGCCAGCAGCCCGTCTACCCGAGGGGAGACCCAGTACTTC.

V usage is TRBV7-3 and J usage is TRBJ2-3; 11 bases are shared with TRBD2. CDR1 and CDR2 from the germline V gene are SGHTA and FQGTGA. V lost 5 bases and J lost 5; bases outside the gene matches: 6. The CDR3 spans 15 residues. CDR3 nucleotide sequence: TGTGCCAGCAGCCCTAGCGGGAGGAGTGGAGATACGCAGTATTTT. Amino acid sequence: CASSPSGRSGDTQYF.

The chain links TRBV4-1 to TRBJ1-6; D unclear. Germline V gene sequence: CDR1 MGHRA, CDR2 YSYEKL. The CDR3 has 13 residues. The V and J ends lost 0 bases and 8 bases respectively, with 5 bases between them. The CDR3 here is CASSQDNHSPLHF. CDR3 DNA: TGCGCCAGCAGCCAAGACAATCATTCACCCCTCCACTTT.

The gene calls are TRBV6-6 and TRBJ1-2, with unresolved D. The CDR3 length is 14 residues. The V and J ends lost 0 bases and 12 bases respectively, with 17 bases between them. Germline V gives CDR1 MNHNY, CDR2 SVGAGI (reference sequence). CDR3 DNA: TGTGCCAGCAGTTACTCGATCAATCCAGGTGGAAACACCTTC. This codes for CASSYSINPGGNTF.

This sequence joins TRBV10-2 and TRBJ2-7, with TRBD1 as a possible D gene (6 bases). CDR1 is WSHSY, CDR2 SAAADI, per germline. V lost 10 bases, J lost 2 bases, and 18 bases lay in between. This CDR3 region has 14 residues. Here the CDR3 DNA reads TGCGCCATGGGGGCTGGGGGCGTACCCTACGAGCAGTACTTC. Its translation is CAMGAGGVPYEQYF.

In its sample, this clone was seen once. The rearrangement links TRBV16 to TRBJ2-3; 8 bases fit TRBD2. The ends lost 3 bases at V and 1 base at J; junction bases unmatched: 6. Looked up from germline, CDR1 is KGHSY and CDR2 is FQNENV. The CDR3 runs 16 residues. The CDR3 spells CASSHLETSGTDTQYF. CDR3 DNA sequence: TGTGCCAGCAGCCATTTGGAGACTAGCGGCACAGATACGCAGTATTTT.